This is a list of T cell receptor beta chains from one sample in a study of spatial heterogeneity in lung cancer. MiXCR, run by TCRdb on the 5' RACE reads, gives a single entry per CDR3 protein. The table shows about 11,000 distinct CDR3 sequences, with roughly 3.8% occurring only once. Here the sequenced sample was normal lung tissue next to the tumor, taken at surgery. Source of these receptors: a male donor with early-stage non-small cell lung cancer. CDR3s include the opening cysteine and the closing phenylalanine or tryptophan. Fields, in order: CDR3 DNA, CDR3 protein, CDR3 length, J gene, D gene, V gene, clone size. A D gene is named only where the DNA matches it firmly. Where a row states a size, it is once, few, many or the class of an expanded clone; other rows omit it.

TGTGCCAGCAGCTTTAACACTGAAGCTTTCTTT,CASSFNTEAFF,11,TRBJ1-1,.,TRBV5-6,many
TGTGCCAGTAGCTCTGGGGCCAACGTCCTGACTTTC,CASSSGANVLTF,12,TRBJ2-6,.,TRBV6-5,many
TGTGCCAGCAGCCCGACAGGACAAATGTACGAGCAGTACTTC,CASSPTGQMYEQYF,14,TRBJ2-7,.,TRBV28,medium-sized
TGTGCCAGCAGTGTACTAGAACGGAGCACAGATACGCAGTATTTT,CASSVLERSTDTQYF,15,TRBJ2-3,.,TRBV6-5,few
TGTGCCAGCAGTTACTCGGGCGGGGTCGGCTACGAGCAGTACTTC,CASSYSGGVGYEQYF,15,TRBJ2-7,.,TRBV6-6,many
TGTGCCAGCAGCGATCCGACAGGGGAGGTGGGTCAGCCCCAGCATTTT,CASSDPTGEVGQPQHF,16,TRBJ1-5,TRBD1,TRBV2,many
TGTGCCAGACTGACCGAGTCCTACGAGCAGTACTTC,CARLTESYEQYF,12,TRBJ2-7,.,TRBV5-6,medium-sized
TGTGCCAGTAGCCCCGGACTAGCGATATGGGGAGAGACCCAGTACTTC,CASSPGLAIWGETQYF,16,TRBJ2-5,TRBD2,TRBV19,few
TGTGCCAGCAGTTTACAAGGGGGTAGCCGCTCCACTGAAGCTTTCTTT,CASSLQGGSRSTEAFF,16,TRBJ1-1,.,TRBV12-3/TRBV12-4,few
TGTGCCAGCAGCTTGGCGTTCTTGATAAGGGGGCGGAGGAATCAGCCCCAGCATTTT,CASSLAFLIRGRRNQPQHF,19,TRBJ1-5,TRBD1,TRBV5-4,medium-sized
TGTGCCAGCAGTGCCGGGAGGACTGAAGCTTTCTTT,CASSAGRTEAFF,12,TRBJ1-1,.,TRBV6-5,medium-sized
TGTGCCAGCAGCTTACAGGGGCTTCGGGATTCACCCCTCCACTTT,CASSLQGLRDSPLHF,15,TRBJ1-6,TRBD1,TRBV5-5,many
TGTGCCAGCAGCTTAGGTGGCACAGATACGCAGTATTTT,CASSLGGTDTQYF,13,TRBJ2-3,.,TRBV7-3,many
TGCAGTGCTCTTCGTCACGGCTCTGGGGCCAACGTCCTGACTTTC,CSALRHGSGANVLTF,15,TRBJ2-6,.,TRBV20-1,few
TGTGCCAGCAGTATGGACGATCAGCCCCAGCATTTT,CASSMDDQPQHF,12,TRBJ1-5,.,TRBV7-9,many
TGTGCCAGCAGTCCGACAGGGGAGTCCGGGGAGCTGTTTTTT,CASSPTGESGELFF,14,TRBJ2-2,TRBD1,TRBV27,many
TGTGCCAGCAGCTTATCTGGTACAGGGGGCGGTCAAGAGCAGTTCTTC,CASSLSGTGGGQEQFF,16,TRBJ2-1,TRBD1,TRBV7-6,many
TGCGCCAGCAGCCACTCACTAGCGGTCTACAATGAGCAGTTCTTC,CASSHSLAVYNEQFF,15,TRBJ2-1,TRBD2,TRBV4-3,many
TGTGCCAGCAGTTACGATTGGGGGAGGGCCCTCGATGAGCAGTTCTTC,CASSYDWGRALDEQFF,16,TRBJ2-1,TRBD2,TRBV6-2/TRBV6-3,medium-sized
TGTGCCAGCAGTTACCGGGGACAGGGTAGCAATGAGCAGTTCTTC,CASSYRGQGSNEQFF,15,TRBJ2-1,TRBD1,TRBV6-6,many
TGTGCCAGCAGTTACCCCCCCGGAGGAGGGGGCCCCTCTGGGGCCAACGTCCTGACTTTC,CASSYPPGGGGPSGANVLTF,20,TRBJ2-6,.,TRBV6-2/TRBV6-3,few
TGCAGTGCTAGAGAGGACACCAGCTTCTACGAGCAGTACTTC,CSAREDTSFYEQYF,14,TRBJ2-7,.,TRBV20-1,medium-sized
TGCAGCGTTGAAGATAGGACAAACAGCAATCAGCCCCAGCATTTT,CSVEDRTNSNQPQHF,15,TRBJ1-5,.,TRBV29-1,many
TGTGCCAGCAGCGTAGTAGGGACAGGAATCGCCGACGAGCAGTACTTC,CASSVVGTGIADEQYF,16,TRBJ2-7,TRBD1,TRBV9,.
TGTGCCAGCAGCTTTCGGGGGTCCGGCACAGATACGCAGTATTTT,CASSFRGSGTDTQYF,15,TRBJ2-3,.,TRBV7-2,.
TGTGCCAGCTCACCACCGCAGGGGGGACCCTACGAGCAGTACTTC,CASSPPQGGPYEQYF,15,TRBJ2-7,.,TRBV18,few
TGTGCCAGCAGCCAAGATCTTGGAGGACTTCCTAACTATGGCTACACCTTC,CASSQDLGGLPNYGYTF,17,TRBJ1-2,.,TRBV4-2,medium-sized
TGTGCCAGCAGCTTGGTAGGCTCCCTCGGAGGGGGTGATACGCAGTATTTT,CASSLVGSLGGGDTQYF,17,TRBJ2-3,.,TRBV5-6,few
TGTGCCAGCAACGTACCTGAGGGGGCGGGCACCGGGGAGCTGTTTTTT,CASNVPEGAGTGELFF,16,TRBJ2-2,TRBD1,TRBV28,many
TGTGCTAGTGGTTTGGTAATTGGGGACAGGGAAGTAGTAAGCTCCTACGAGCAGTACTTC,CASGLVIGDREVVSSYEQYF,20,TRBJ2-7,TRBD1,TRBV12-5,many
TGTGCCAGCCTCTGGGCGGGGGGGAGGAATGAGCAGTTCTTC,CASLWAGGRNEQFF,14,TRBJ2-1,TRBD2,TRBV28,.
TGTGCCAGCAGCTTCGCCGCGGGAGGGGGGACCGGGGAGCTGTTTTTT,CASSFAAGGGTGELFF,16,TRBJ2-2,TRBD2,TRBV7-8,many
TGCGCCAGCAGCTGGAATGGACAGGGGGCTAATTCACCCCTCCACTTT,CASSWNGQGANSPLHF,16,TRBJ1-6,TRBD1,TRBV5-1,.
TGTGCCACATTCTTGTCGGGGGCCTACAATGAGCAGTTCTTC,CATFLSGAYNEQFF,14,TRBJ2-1,.,TRBV28,many
TGTGCCAGCAGTGGGAAGATCTCTGGAAACACCATATATTTT,CASSGKISGNTIYF,14,TRBJ1-3,.,TRBV2,many
TGCAGTCCAACTACTATGGGCAGGGACACTGAAGCTTTCTTT,CSPTTMGRDTEAFF,14,TRBJ1-1,.,TRBV20-1,medium-sized
TGTGCCAGCAGCTCCGGGGGAGAGTACCAAGAGACCCAGTACTTC,CASSSGGEYQETQYF,15,TRBJ2-5,.,TRBV7-2,many
TGTGCCAGCATTAAACGGATGGGAGCTAGCGGGACTAACAATGAGCAGTTCTTC,CASIKRMGASGTNNEQFF,18,TRBJ2-1,TRBD2,TRBV28,many
TGCAGCGTCTCGGGCCTAATCCCAGAGACCCAGTACTTC,CSVSGLIPETQYF,13,TRBJ2-5,.,TRBV29-1,medium-sized
TGTGCCAGCAGTAAGGACAGCAGCTCTGGGGCCAACGTCCTGACTTTC,CASSKDSSSGANVLTF,16,TRBJ2-6,.,TRBV6-1,.
TGTGCCAGCAGCTTAGGGAGTGACGGCAATCAGCCCCAGCATTTT,CASSLGSDGNQPQHF,15,TRBJ1-5,.,TRBV7-9,medium-sized
TGTGCCAGCAGAAATCAGGGGGCCAGCTCTGGAAACACCATATATTTT,CASRNQGASSGNTIYF,16,TRBJ1-3,TRBD1,TRBV2,few
TGTGCCATCAGTGAGCGGGGTATGAACACTGAAGCTTTCTTT,CAISERGMNTEAFF,14,TRBJ1-1,.,TRBV10-3,many
TGTGCCAGCAGCTTAGCCGGGGACACTGAAGCTTTCTTT,CASSLAGDTEAFF,13,TRBJ1-1,.,TRBV7-2,.
TGTGCCAGCAGCGGACAGACGGAAAAACTGTTTTTT,CASSGQTEKLFF,12,TRBJ1-4,.,TRBV7-9,medium-sized
TGTGCCAGCAGTTTGCGACAGGGTACGGACGAGCAGTACTTC,CASSLRQGTDEQYF,14,TRBJ2-7,TRBD1,TRBV27,.
TGCAGTGCTAGGGACGATGGGGGGGCGCATGGCTACACCTTC,CSARDDGGAHGYTF,14,TRBJ1-2,.,TRBV20-1,.
TGTGCCAGCAGCTTTGAGACAGGGGCCGAAGCTTTCTTT,CASSFETGAEAFF,13,TRBJ1-1,TRBD1,TRBV7-9,many
TGTGCCAGCAGCCAATACACAGATACGCAGTATTTT,CASSQYTDTQYF,12,TRBJ2-3,.,TRBV7-2,many
TGTGCCAGCAGTTTAGCCGGGCGTTCTGGAAACACCATATATTTT,CASSLAGRSGNTIYF,15,TRBJ1-3,.,TRBV27,.
TGCAGTGCTCCGGACAGGGGTGAGGGCACAGATACGCAGTATTTT,CSAPDRGEGTDTQYF,15,TRBJ2-3,TRBD1,TRBV20-1,many